This paragraph reports one T cell receptor (beta chain). This specimen comes from a study of blood T cell repertoires in COVID-19. This CDR3 is built from 17 residues. Germline-derived CDR1 and CDR2 are SGHTA and FQGTGA. After removal of 2 bases from V and 4 bases from J, the junction contained 6 bases not matched to a gene. Original analysis: It was from reference gene primer amplification that nucleated cell counts were estimated. Measured with immunoSEQ multiplex PCR; TCRdb has only the in-frame clones, and not every one. That table furnishes V, J and clone size, whereas the DNA furnished D and trimming. Altogether around 76,000 clones are present, about four fifths being singletons, with the ten largest covering about 0.83%.

The receptor was derived from a woman in her 70s with acute or convalescent COVID-19. The V gene is TRBV7-3, the J gene TRBJ2-2; TRBD2 agrees at 11 bases. The sequencing input was peripheral blood. The CDR3 DNA is TGTGCCAGCAGCTTAGATTTTCTAGCGGGAGGCACCGGGGAGCTGTTTTTT. It yields the protein CASSLDFLAGGTGELFF.